The 20 T cell receptor beta chains below come from one sample, sequenced in a study of Graves' ophthalmopathy and Graves' hyperthyroidism. TCR beta CDR3 regions were amplified from RNA transcripts. An opening RT-PCR round employed HTBI primers and preceded a second-round multiplex PCR. TCRdb reanalysed the multiplex PCR reads using MiXCR and keeps one entry per CDR3 protein. The sample consists of some 360,000 distinct CDR3 sequences, about a sixth of them appearing once. Sequencing was carried out using peripheral blood. The receptors derive from an adult woman with stable Graves' hyperthyroidism.

The chain couples TRBV6-5 to TRBJ1-2, with D possibly matching TRBD1 (5 bases). V lost 2 bases to trimming and J lost 5 bases, with 12 bases between them. The germline V gene encodes CDR1 MNHEY and CDR2 SVGAGI. The CDR3 has 14 amino acids. For the CDR3, the DNA is TGTGCCAGCAGTTACCGGGACCAAGGGTATGGCTACACCTTC. Amino acids: CASSYRDQGYGYTF.

Of note for this clonotype: The junction and the germline gene differ at one end; a read error may be behind it. This sequence joins TRBV6-5 and TRBJ1-1; a possible D gene is TRBD1 (5 bases). CDR3 length equals 14 residues. Per the germline V gene, CDR1 is MNHEY and CDR2 is SVGAGI. The chain's CDR3 is CASSSRDWGTEALF. The CDR3 DNA is TGTGCCAGCAGTTCGAGGGATTGGGGCACTGAAGCTCTCTTT.

This clonotype showed up many times. The rearrangement uses TRBV11-1 and TRBJ2-7; D gene unclear. The germline V and J ends were trimmed by 3 bases and 0 bases, with 12 bases remaining between them. Germline values: CDR1 SGHAT, CDR2 FQDESV (reference sequence). This CDR3 contains 15 residues. The CDR3 here is CASSFSGVSSYEQYF. CDR3 DNA: TGTGCCAGCAGCTTTTCTGGGGTTAGCTCCTACGAGCAGTACTTC.

This clonotype was observed at least ten times. V usage is TRBV6-1 and J usage is TRBJ1-2, with D possibly matching TRBD1 (5 bases). V was shortened by 2 bases and J by 6 bases, with 22 bases between the two germline ends. Germline lookup yields CDR1 MNHNS and CDR2 SASEGT. The CDR3 has 17 residues. In nucleotides, the CDR3 is TGTGCCAGCAGTGAAAGGAGTACCACAGCAGGGATCCATGGCTACACCTTC. Its protein is CASSERSTTAGIHGYTF.

This clonotype occurred a few times. The chain recombines TRBV30 with TRBJ2-7, with TRBD1 matching over 8 bases. CDR1 is GTSNPN and CDR2 is SVGIG in the germline V gene (reference sequence). The CDR3 has 15 amino acids. V gave up 2 bases and J gave up 0 bases; unmatched junction bases: 6. Written as DNA, the CDR3 is TGTGCCTGGAGTTGGGGGCAGGGGGCCTCCTACGAGCAGTACTTC. It yields the protein CAWSWGQGASYEQYF.

In its sample, this clonotype was seen many times. This rearrangement joins TRBV27 to TRBJ1-6, with D perhaps TRBD1 (6 bases). Trimming pared 1 base from V and 4 bases from J, leaving 14 bases between. The CDR3 length is 17 residues. Per germline, CDR1 MNHEY and CDR2 SMNVEV (reference sequence). The CDR3 region has the DNA TGTGCCAGCAGTTTATTCAAGGACAGAACTTATAATTCACCCCTCCACTTT. It encodes CASSLFKDRTYNSPLHF.

This clonotype was detected ten times or more. The V call is TRBV24-1, the J call TRBJ2-5, with unresolved D. V lost 1 base to trimming and J lost 1 base, with 9 bases between them. CDR3 length: 15 residues. From germline, CDR1 is KGHDR and CDR2 SFDVKD. The DNA for the CDR3 is TGTGCCACCAGTGATTTTTCGGAGCGCCAAGAGACCCAGTACTTC. Translating gives CATSDFSERQETQYF.

This clonotype was detected many times. The rearrangement joins TRBV10-3 to TRBJ2-2; D remains ambiguous. The CDR3 spans 11 residues. Germline V gives CDR1 ENHRY, CDR2 SYGVKD. Trimming took 6 bases from V and 2 from J, leaving 1 base between them. Here the CDR3 reads CAISNTGELFF. CDR3 nucleotide sequence: TGTGCCATCAGCAACACCGGGGAGCTGTTTTTT.

In this sample, this clonotype turned up a few times. This may come from a read error, since a much larger clone is one base off. V usage is TRBV5-1 and J usage is TRBJ2-2, with 15 nucleotides matching TRBD2. Germline V CDR1 and CDR2: SGHRS, YFSETQ. The V gene end was trimmed by 7 bases and the J gene end by 4 bases; junction bases not matched to a gene: 17. CDR3 length: 20 residues. CDR3 sequence reads: CASGNLGGLAGGPGTGELFF. CDR3 coding DNA: TGCGCCAGCGGCAACTTAGGCGGACTAGCGGGAGGGCCGGGCACCGGGGAGCTGTTTTTT.

This clonotype appeared many times. The rearrangement links TRBV12-3 or TRBV12-4 to TRBJ2-4; TRBD1 matches at 8 bases. The CDR3 consists of 16 residues. V lost 3 bases to trimming and J lost 0 bases; unmatched junction nucleotides: 4. Written as DNA, the CDR3 is TGTGCCAGCAGTTTTAGACAGGGGTTAGCCAAAAACATTCAGTACTTC. It encodes CASSFRQGLAKNIQYF.

This rearrangement joins TRBV29-1 to TRBJ1-2; 9 nucleotides line up with TRBD1. The CDR3 spans 11 residues. Per germline, CDR1 SQVTM and CDR2 ANQGSEA. Unmatched junction bases numbered 1, after V lost 3 bases and J lost 8 bases. In DNA, the CDR3 is TGCAGCGTTGAGGGACAGGGAGGCTACACCTTC. It is translated as CSVEGQGGYTF.

This clonotype was counted many times. This chain connects TRBV28 to TRBJ1-1; TRBD1 matches 7 bases. Germline V gives CDR1 MDHEN, CDR2 SYDVKM. The CDR3 runs to 15 residues. Trimming took 6 bases from V and 3 from J; bases not matched to a gene: 10. The CDR3 region is CASSHQTGKDTEAFF. The CDR3, as DNA: TGTGCCAGCAGCCATCAGACAGGGAAGGACACTGAAGCTTTCTTT.

About this clonotype itself: Germline is not matched at one junction end, which may reflect a read error. The rearrangement joins TRBV27 to TRBJ2-7, with D unclear. The CDR3 has 14 amino acids. The germline CDR1 and CDR2 sequences are MNHEY and SMNVEV (reference sequence). DNA of the CDR3: TGTGCCAGCAGTTTATTTCCCAGCTCCTACGAGCAGGACTTC. Translated, it gives CASSLFPSSYEQDF.

This clonotype came up many times. The V gene is TRBV24-1, the J gene TRBJ1-1, with 7 bases identical to TRBD1. The V gene's germline CDR1 is KGHDR and CDR2 SFDVKD. This CDR3 contains 15 residues. With 2 bases clipped from V and 2 bases from J, the junction kept 4 bases outside the gene matches. CDR3 DNA sequence: TGTGCCACCAGTGATTCCAGGGGGAGCAACACTGAAGCTTTCTTT. It encodes CATSDSRGSNTEAFF.

This clonotype occurred many times. The genes are TRBV6-1 and TRBJ2-2, with 8 bases matching TRBD1. The CDR3 has 14 residues. Unmatched junction bases numbered 5, after V lost 5 bases and J lost 6 bases. CDR1 and CDR2 from the germline V gene are MNHNS and SASEGT. CDR3 residues: CASSPRGPSGELFF. CDR3 DNA: TGTGCCAGCAGTCCCAGGGGGCCCTCCGGGGAGCTGTTTTTT.

A few counts support this clonotype. The rearrangement links TRBV6-1 to TRBJ2-2; possible D gene TRBD1, 6 bases. Germline V gene sequence: CDR1 MNHNS, CDR2 SASEGT. The CDR3 is made up of 17 amino acids. V lost 5 bases to trimming and J lost 4 bases, with 20 bases between them. The CDR3 DNA is TGTGCCAGCAGTCCCACCTCCGGGACATATCCCACCGGGGAGCTGTTTTTT. Protein product: CASSPTSGTYPTGELFF.

This clonotype was detected ten times or more. This chain joins TRBV18 and TRBJ2-7; 8 bases match TRBD2. V trimming: 2 bases; J trimming: 1 base; junction bases outside the gene matches: 7. The CDR3 loop spans 16 amino acids. The germline gives CDR1 KGHSH, CDR2 LQKENI. As DNA, the CDR3 is TGTGCCAGCTCACCAATCCCCGGGACTAGGTCCTACGAGCAGTACTTC. Its protein product is CASSPIPGTRSYEQYF.

This clonotype was detected ten times or more. The chain has TRBV12-5 and TRBJ2-7; D uncertain. Germline CDR1 is LGHNT and CDR2 is FRNRAP. Trimming stripped 1 base from V and 5 bases from J, with 12 bases between. The CDR3 loop spans 14 amino acids. The CDR3 loop reads CASGLDSPVDEQYF. Written as DNA, the CDR3 is TGTGCTAGTGGTTTGGACAGTCCGGTCGACGAGCAGTACTTC.

This clonotype has at least ten counts. Its ends do not fully match the called genes, so a read error is possible. The chain has TRBV7-2 and TRBJ2-4; TRBD2 is a possible D gene (7 bases). The CDR3 is made up of 17 amino acids. Germline loops: CDR1 SGHTA, CDR2 FQGNSA. The CDR3 DNA reads as TGTGCCAGCAGCTTAGCGGCGGGGGCAGGAGCCAAAAACATTAAGTACTTC. It is translated as CASSLAAGAGAKNIKYF.

At least ten counts were recorded for this clonotype. The chain carries TRBV25-1 and TRBJ2-5; 10 nucleotides agree with TRBD2. Looked up from germline, CDR1 is MGHDK and CDR2 is SYGVNS. V lost 5 bases to trimming and J lost 4 bases; unmatched junction nucleotides: 10. This CDR3 is 16 amino acids long. The CDR3 DNA reads as TGTGCCAGCAGTACCCCTCGGGCTAGCGGGAGAGAGACCCAGTACTTC. Translation: CASSTPRASGRETQYF.